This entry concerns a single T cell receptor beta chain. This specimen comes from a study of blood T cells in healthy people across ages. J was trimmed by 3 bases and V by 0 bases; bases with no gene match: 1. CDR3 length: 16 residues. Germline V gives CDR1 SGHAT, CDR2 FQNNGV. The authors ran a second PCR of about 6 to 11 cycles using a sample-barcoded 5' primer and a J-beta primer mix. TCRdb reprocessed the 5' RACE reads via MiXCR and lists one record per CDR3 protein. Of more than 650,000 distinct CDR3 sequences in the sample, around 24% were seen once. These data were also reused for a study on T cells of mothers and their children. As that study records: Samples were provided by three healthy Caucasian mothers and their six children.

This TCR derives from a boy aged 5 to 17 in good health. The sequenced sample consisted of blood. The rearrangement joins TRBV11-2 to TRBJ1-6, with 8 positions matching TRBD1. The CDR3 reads CASSLDGQGYNSPLHF. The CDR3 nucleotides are TGTGCCAGCAGCTTAGATGGACAGGGCTATAATTCACCCCTCCACTTT.